Following are 21 T cell receptor beta chains from one sample sequenced in a study of blood T cell repertoires in COVID-19. The repertoire was sequenced with immunoSEQ multiplex PCR; TCRdb's copy has only in-frame clones and lacks some. Counted here are roughly 80,000 clones, 80% to 90% occurring once; the ten biggest clones make up approximately 20%. Sample: peripheral blood. The receptors here all came from a woman aged 55-69 years with acute or convalescent COVID-19.

This sequence joins TRBV28 and TRBJ1-2; 11 nucleotides line up with TRBD1. Per the germline V gene, CDR1 is MDHEN and CDR2 is SYDVKM. The CDR3 is 15 amino acids. V gave up 3 bases and J gave up 4 bases; unmatched junction bases: 4. CDR3 in amino acids: CASSFRDRGGYGYTF. The CDR3 DNA reads as TGTGCCAGCAGTTTCCGGGACAGGGGGGGCTATGGCTACACCTTC.

This chain links TRBV18 with TRBJ1-1; no firm D call. The CDR3 sequence is 14 residues long. The V end lost 2 bases, the J end lost 2 bases, and 9 bases lay between the germline ends. CDR1 and CDR2 (germline): KGHSH, LQKENI. CDR3 sequence: CASSPSEFNTEAFF. Here the CDR3 DNA reads TGTGCCAGCTCACCATCCGAGTTTAACACTGAAGCTTTCTTT.

The chain combines TRBV27 with TRBJ1-6; D possibly corresponds to TRBD1 (6 bases). Trimming pared 3 bases from V and 10 bases from J, leaving 13 bases between. Per the germline V gene, CDR1 is MNHEY and CDR2 is SMNVEV (reference sequence). This CDR3 region has 14 residues. CDR3: CASSFGQGNSPLHF. The CDR3 coding sequence is TGTGCCAGCAGTTTCGGGCAGGGGAACTCACCCCTCCACTTT.

This rearrangement joins TRBV30 to TRBJ1-4; 10 bases are a match to TRBD1. CDR3 length: 15 amino acids. The ends lost 0 bases at V and 10 bases at J; junction bases unmatched: 8. CDR1 GTSNPN and CDR2 SVGIG come from the germline V gene (reference sequence). The CDR3 loop reads CAWSVPGTGVGKLFF. The CDR3 DNA follows: TGTGCCTGGAGTGTACCTGGGACAGGGGTGGGAAAACTGTTTTTT.

The chain uses TRBV18 and TRBJ2-5; 12 bases are a match to TRBD1. This CDR3 has 15 amino acids. J lost 4 bases, V lost 8 bases, and 8 bases had no gene match. Germline V CDR1 and CDR2: KGHSH, LQKENI. CDR3: CASGKGQGASETQYF. Here the CDR3 DNA reads TGTGCCAGCGGAAAGGGACAGGGGGCATCAGAGACCCAGTACTTC. The whole variable domain, filled in from reference TRBV18 and TRBJ2-5, reads NAGVMQNPRHLVRRRGQEARLRCSPMKGHSHVYWYRQLPEEGLKFMVYLQKENIIDESGMPKERFSAEFPKEGPSILRIQQVVRGDSAAYFCASGKGQGASETQYFGPGTRLLVL.

This clone was detected only a few times. This chain connects TRBV7-8 to TRBJ2-7; D perhaps matches TRBD1 (6 bases). Germline CDR1 SGHVS, CDR2 FQNEAQ. The CDR3 spans 14 residues. The V gene lost 2 bases and the J gene lost 4 bases, with 12 bases spanning the gap. Here the CDR3 reads CASSLNRAVYEQYF. CDR3 DNA: TGTGCCAGCAGCTTAAACAGGGCCGTATACGAGCAGTACTTC.

The chain uses TRBV10-2 and TRBJ2-2; 9 bases line up with TRBD2. The CDR3 runs 16 residues. Germline V lookup: CDR1 WSHSY, CDR2 SAAADI. Germline trimming cut 0 bases from V and 5 bases from J; bases unmatched to any gene: 4. The CDR3 reads CASSESTSGSTGELFF. CDR3 in DNA: TGCGCCAGCAGTGAGTCCACTAGCGGGTCTACCGGGGAGCTGTTTTTT.

The chain links TRBV28 to TRBJ1-1; 7 bases match TRBD1. Germline V gives CDR1 MDHEN, CDR2 SYDVKM. V dropped 2 bases and J dropped 0; count of bases not matched to a gene: 15. The CDR3 runs to 19 residues. The CDR3: CASSLLRSYTGDMNTEAFF. DNA of the CDR3: TGTGCCAGCAGTTTACTCCGATCTTATACAGGGGATATGAACACTGAAGCTTTCTTT.

The genes are TRBV6-5 and TRBJ2-1; no clear D. The CDR3 is 13 residues long. V was shortened by 6 bases and J by 6 bases, with 12 bases between the two germline ends. Per the germline V gene, CDR1 is MNHEY and CDR2 is SVGAGI. For the CDR3, the DNA is TGTGCCAGCAGCGCTTATCCGGGCAATGAGCAGTTCTTC. Its translation is CASSAYPGNEQFF.

The chain recombines TRBV6-5 with TRBJ2-5; tentative D call: TRBD1 (6 bases). This CDR3 is built from 14 residues. The V gene's germline CDR1 is MNHEY and CDR2 SVGAGI. Trimming pared 5 bases from V and 1 base from J, leaving 11 bases between. CDR3 DNA sequence: TGTGCCAGCAGTCGGGACAACTCCCAAGAGACCCAGTACTTC. This translates into CASSRDNSQETQYF.

The chain is built from TRBV30 and TRBJ1-2, with 7 bases matching TRBD1. CDR1 GTSNPN and CDR2 SVGIG come from the germline V gene (reference sequence). The V segment lost 4 bases and the J segment 8 bases; nucleotides outside the gene matches: 10. The CDR3 loop spans 13 amino acids. DNA for the CDR3: TGTGCCTGGACCCTCGACAGGGACTTCGGCTACACCTTC. Its translation: CAWTLDRDFGYTF.

V and J are TRBV4-3 and TRBJ1-6, with TRBD1 identical over 7 bases. The V gene's germline CDR1 is LGHNA and CDR2 YSLEER. The CDR3 runs to 18 residues. The V gene end was trimmed by 1 base and the J gene end by 0 bases; junction bases not matched to a gene: 6. This chain's CDR3 is CASSQGAGGNSYNSPLHF. The CDR3 DNA is TGCGCCAGCAGCCAAGGGGCAGGGGGAAACTCCTATAATTCACCCCTCCACTTT.

The sample holds one count of this clone. This chain connects TRBV7-2 to TRBJ1-2; 9 bases are a match to TRBD1. The CDR3 length is 13 residues. V lost 5 bases, J lost 8 bases, and 6 bases stayed unmatched. Germline V gene data show CDR1 as SGHTA and CDR2 as FQGNSA. The chain's CDR3 is CASSRTGGEGYTF. CDR3 nucleotide sequence: TGTGCCAGCAGCAGAACAGGGGGCGAGGGCTACACCTTC.

The chain recombines TRBV7-2 with TRBJ2-3, with TRBD1 matching 7 bases. CDR1 is SGHTA and CDR2 is FQGNSA in the germline V gene. V gave up 5 bases and J gave up 2 bases; unmatched junction bases: 10. The CDR3 runs to 16 residues. The CDR3 spells CASSGGQPYVTDTQYF. The CDR3 DNA reads TGTGCCAGCAGCGGGGGACAGCCCTACGTCACAGATACGCAGTATTTT.

The chain joins TRBV5-5 to TRBJ1-1; weak D call: TRBD1 (6 bases). V lost 4 bases and J lost 1, with 17 bases in between. This CDR3 has 16 amino acids. Per the germline V gene, CDR1 is SGHKS and CDR2 is YYEKEE (reference sequence). The CDR3 DNA sequence: TGTGCCAGCAGCCCGTGGGAATCAGGGGCGAACACTGAAGCTTTCTTT. Translation: CASSPWESGANTEAFF.

The chain employs TRBV9 and TRBJ2-3; 11 bases are a match to TRBD2. CDR3 length: 15 amino acids. The J segment lost 4 bases and the V segment lost 1 base, leaving 2 bases of the junction unmatched. Germline CDR1 reads SGDLS; CDR2 reads YYNGEE. CDR3 in DNA: TGTGCCAGCAGCGTACTGGGACTAGCGGCAGATACGCAGTATTTT. Protein product: CASSVLGLAADTQYF. Supplemented by reference TRBV9 and TRBJ2-3, the full variable domain reads DSGVTQTPKHLITATGQRVTLRCSPRSGDLSVYWYQQSLDQGLQFLIQYYNGEERAKGNILERFSAQQFPDLHSELNLSSLELGDSALYFCASSVLGLAADTQYFGPGTRLTVL.

This chain connects TRBV6-2 or TRBV6-3 to TRBJ2-7, with 9 nucleotides matching TRBD2. The trim removed 2 bases at V and 4 bases at J, leaving 6 bases unmatched. Looked up from germline, CDR1 is MNHEY and CDR2 is SVGEGT. The CDR3 covers 15 residues. The CDR3 region has the DNA TGTGCCAGCAGTTACAGGCGGGGGGGCCAGTACGAGCAGTACTTC. The encoded protein is CASSYRRGGQYEQYF.

The chain carries TRBV27 and TRBJ1-3, with 7 bases lining up with TRBD1. Germline-derived CDR1 and CDR2 are MNHEY and SMNVEV (reference sequence). There are 14 residues in the CDR3. The junction had 0 bases not matched to a gene; V was cut back by 2 bases and J by 2 bases. Written as DNA, the CDR3 is TGTGCCAGCAGTTTAGACAGGGCTGGAAACACCATATATTTT. Protein: CASSLDRAGNTIYF.

This clone was seen a few times. One end of the junction does not line up with germline, which may come from a read error. This chain uses TRBV7-7 with TRBJ2-5, with TRBD1 matching 9 bases. CDR3 size: 15 residues. Germline V CDR1 and CDR2: SSHAT, FNYEAQ (reference sequence). The CDR3 coding sequence is TGTGCTAGCAGCTTAGAGGGACAGGGTTCCGAGACCCAGTACTTC. Translation: CASSLEGQGSETQYF.

This chain uses TRBV4-3 with TRBJ1-1, with D possibly TRBD1 on 5 matching bases. V was cut by 1 base and J by 3 bases, with 12 bases left in between. This CDR3 spans 15 amino acids. Looked up from germline, CDR1 is LGHNA and CDR2 is YSLEER. The CDR3 region is CASSQVVRDYTEAFF. DNA of the CDR3: TGCGCCAGCAGCCAAGTTGTCAGGGATTACACTGAAGCTTTCTTT.

This clone occurred a few times. The V gene is TRBV30, the J gene TRBJ1-3; D remains ambiguous. The CDR3 extends over 15 amino acids. Germline CDR1 GTSNPN, CDR2 SVGIG (reference sequence). The ends were cut back, 0 bases at V and 1 base at J, with 10 bases in the middle. CDR3 residues: CAWSVRRRSGNTIYF. The CDR3 DNA is TGTGCCTGGAGTGTGAGGCGTAGATCTGGAAACACCATATATTTT.